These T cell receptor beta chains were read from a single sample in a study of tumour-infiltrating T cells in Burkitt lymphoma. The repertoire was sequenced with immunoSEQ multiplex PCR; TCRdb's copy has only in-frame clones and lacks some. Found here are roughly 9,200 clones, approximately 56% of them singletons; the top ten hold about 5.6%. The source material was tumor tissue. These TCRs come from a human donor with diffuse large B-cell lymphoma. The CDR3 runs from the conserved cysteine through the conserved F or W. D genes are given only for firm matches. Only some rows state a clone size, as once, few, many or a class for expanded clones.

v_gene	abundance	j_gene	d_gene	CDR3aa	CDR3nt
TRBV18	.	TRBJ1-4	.	CASSRGAAEKLFF	TGTGCCAGCTCACGGGGGGCTGCGGAAAAACTGTTTTTT
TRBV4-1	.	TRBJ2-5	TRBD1	CASSQEGQVRETQYF	TGCGCCAGCAGCCAGGAGGGACAGGTCAGAGAGACCCAGTACTTC
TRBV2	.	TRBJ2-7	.	CASSARPLSYEQYF	TGTGCCAGCAGTGCCAGACCCCTTTCCTACGAGCAGTACTTC
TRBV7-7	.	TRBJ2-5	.	CASSLGDLETQYF	TGTGCTAGCAGCTTGGGAGATTTGGAGACCCAGTACTTC
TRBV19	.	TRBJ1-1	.	CASSIAGFGTEAFF	TGTGCCAGTAGTATAGCCGGATTTGGCACTGAAGCTTTCTTT
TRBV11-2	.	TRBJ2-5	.	CASSLGPGQTQYF	TGTGCCAGCAGCTTAGGGCCGGGGCAGACCCAGTACTTC
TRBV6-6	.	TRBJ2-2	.	CASRKGMDRELFF	TGTGCCAGCAGGAAGGGTATGGACCGGGAGCTGTTTTTT
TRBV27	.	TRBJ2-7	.	CASSRMPETYEQYF	TGTGCCAGCAGTCGTATGCCGGAAACCTACGAGCAGTACTTC
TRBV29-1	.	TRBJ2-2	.	CSVPGFTGELFF	TGCAGCGTTCCGGGTTTCACCGGGGAGCTGTTTTTT
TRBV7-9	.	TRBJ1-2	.	CASTYVGVNYGYTF	TGTGCCAGCACCTACGTGGGGGTTAACTATGGCTACACCTTC
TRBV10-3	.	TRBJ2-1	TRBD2	CAIRTSGTSGTNEQFF	TGTGCCATCAGAACATCGGGGACTAGCGGGACCAATGAGCAGTTCTTC
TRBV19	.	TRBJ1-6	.	CASSIRQRAYNSPLHF	TGTGCCAGTAGTATTCGTCAGAGAGCCTATAATTCACCCCTCCACTTT
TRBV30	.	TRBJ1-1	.	CAWSVLSAGVGTEAFF	TGTGCCTGGAGTGTTCTCTCTGCGGGGGTAGGCACTGAAGCTTTCTTT
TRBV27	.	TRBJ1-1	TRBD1	CASSRRDRRNTEAFF	TGTGCCAGCAGTAGACGGGACAGGCGGAACACTGAAGCTTTCTTT
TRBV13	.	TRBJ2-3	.	CASSFGLFPSTDTQYF	TGTGCCAGCAGCTTCGGTCTCTTTCCCAGCACAGATACGCAGTATTTT
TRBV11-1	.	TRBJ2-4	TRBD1	CASSLTPGGRNIQYF	TGTGCCAGCAGCTTAACTCCAGGGGGCAGGAACATTCAGTACTTC
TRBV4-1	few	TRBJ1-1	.	CASTRQTQQSEAFF	TGCGCCAGCACTCGGCAGACCCAACAAAGTGAAGCTTTCTTT
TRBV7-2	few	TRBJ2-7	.	CASSLGGPYEQYF	TGTGCCAGCAGCTTGGGCGGCCCCTACGAGCAGTACTTC
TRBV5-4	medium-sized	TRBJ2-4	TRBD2	CASSSSGGGLAKNIQYF	TGTGCCAGCAGCTCCAGCGGGGGGGGCCTAGCCAAAAACATTCAGTACTTC
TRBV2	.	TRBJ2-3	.	CASSERDTQYF	TGTGCCAGCAGTGAACGGGATACGCAGTATTTT
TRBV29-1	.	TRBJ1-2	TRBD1	CSVEIGTGYGYTF	TGCAGCGTTGAAATTGGGACAGGGTACGGCTACACCTTC
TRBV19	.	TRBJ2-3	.	CASSRDNADTQYF	TGTGCCAGTAGTCGGGACAACGCGGATACGCAGTATTTT
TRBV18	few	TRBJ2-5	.	CASSPPSVRQETQYF	TGTGCCAGCTCACCACCGAGTGTCCGGCAAGAGACCCAGTACTTC
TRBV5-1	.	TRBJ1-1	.	CASSLDTWDTEAFF	TGCGCCAGCAGCTTGGACACTTGGGACACTGAAGCTTTCTTT
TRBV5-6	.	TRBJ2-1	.	CASSLEGPEQFF	TGTGCCAGCAGCTTGGAGGGGCCTGAGCAGTTCTTC
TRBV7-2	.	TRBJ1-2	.	CASSPSAGNYGYTF	TGTGCCAGCAGCCCGTCTGCAGGCAACTATGGCTACACCTTC
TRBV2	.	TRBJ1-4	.	CASRSDPREKLFF	TGTGCCAGCAGGTCGGACCCTCGTGAAAAACTGTTTTTT
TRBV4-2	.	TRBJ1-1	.	CASSQPGRTNTEAFF	TGTGCCAGCAGCCAACCCGGACGGACGAACACTGAAGCTTTCTTT
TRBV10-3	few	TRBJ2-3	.	CATTTGLEDTQYF	TGTGCCACCACTACCGGGTTGGAAGATACGCAGTATTTT
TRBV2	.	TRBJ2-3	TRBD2	CASSEISSGGLDTQYF	TGTGCCAGCAGTGAAATCTCTAGCGGGGGGTTAGATACGCAGTATTTT
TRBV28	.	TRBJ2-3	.	CASSLGGSPTDTQYF	TGTGCCAGCAGTTTGGGGGGTAGCCCCACAGATACGCAGTATTTT
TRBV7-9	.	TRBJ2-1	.	CASSQERVDPGEQFF	TGTGCCAGCAGCCAAGAGAGGGTTGACCCGGGTGAGCAGTTCTTC
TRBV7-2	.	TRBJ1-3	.	CASSFLQGPGNTIYF	TGTGCCAGCAGCTTCTTACAGGGCCCTGGAAACACCATATATTTT
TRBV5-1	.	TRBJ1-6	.	CASSPSTGGNSPLHF	TGCGCCAGCAGCCCCTCGACCGGGGGTAATTCACCCCTCCACTTT
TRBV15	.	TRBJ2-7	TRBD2	CATSRSSGESYEQYF	TGTGCCACCAGCCGATCCAGCGGGGAATCCTACGAGCAGTACTTC
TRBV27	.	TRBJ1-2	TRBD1	CATGTGRNYGYTF	TGTGCCACGGGGACAGGGCGTAACTATGGCTACACCTTC
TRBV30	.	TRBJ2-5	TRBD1	CAWSAGQGETQYF	TGTGCCTGGAGTGCGGGACAGGGGGAGACCCAGTACTTC
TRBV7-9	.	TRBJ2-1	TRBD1	CASSPRQGAITQGHNEQFF	TGTGCCAGCAGCCCTCGACAGGGGGCGATAACACAGGGGCACAATGAGCAGTTCTTC
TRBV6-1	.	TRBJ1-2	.	CASSELRQNYGYTF	TGTGCCAGCAGTGAACTAAGACAGAACTATGGCTACACCTTC
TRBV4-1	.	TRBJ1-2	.	CASSQESGGGLGYTF	TGCGCCAGCAGCCAAGAATCGGGTGGAGGACTTGGCTACACCTTC
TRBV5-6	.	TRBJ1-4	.	CASSTSGTNEKLFF	TGTGCCAGCAGCACCAGCGGAACTAATGAAAAACTGTTTTTT
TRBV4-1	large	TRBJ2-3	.	CASRGGTENTDTQYF	TGCGCCAGCAGGGGAGGGACAGAAAACACAGATACGCAGTATTTT
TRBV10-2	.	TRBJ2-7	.	CASKLGSDEQYF	TGCGCCAGCAAATTGGGCTCCGACGAGCAGTACTTC
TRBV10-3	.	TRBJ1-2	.	CATSGSYGYTF	TGCGCAACATCGGGGAGCTATGGCTACACCTTC
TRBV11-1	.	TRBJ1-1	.	CASSRTYTEAFF	TGTGCCAGCAGCCGTACTTACACTGAAGCTTTCTTT
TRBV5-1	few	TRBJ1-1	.	CASSLGLGTEAFF	TGCGCCAGCAGCTTGGGTTTGGGGACTGAAGCTTTCTTT
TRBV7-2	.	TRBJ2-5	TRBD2	CASSLTSGQETQYF	TGTGCCAGCAGCTTGACTAGCGGGCAAGAGACCCAGTACTTC
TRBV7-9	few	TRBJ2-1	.	CASRQGTYNEQFF	TGTGCCAGCCGTCAGGGAACCTACAATGAGCAGTTCTTC